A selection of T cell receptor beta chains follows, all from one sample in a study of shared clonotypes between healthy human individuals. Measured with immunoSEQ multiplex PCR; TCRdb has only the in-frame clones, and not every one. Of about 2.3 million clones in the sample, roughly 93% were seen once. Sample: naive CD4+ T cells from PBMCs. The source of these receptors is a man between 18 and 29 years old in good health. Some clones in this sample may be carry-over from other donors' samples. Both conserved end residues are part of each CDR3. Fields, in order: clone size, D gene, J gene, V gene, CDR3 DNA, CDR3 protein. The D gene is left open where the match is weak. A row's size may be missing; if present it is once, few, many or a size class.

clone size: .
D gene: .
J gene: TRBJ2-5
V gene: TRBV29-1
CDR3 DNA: TGCAGCGTTGTAGATACTCAAGAGACCCAGTACTTC
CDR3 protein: CSVVDTQETQYF

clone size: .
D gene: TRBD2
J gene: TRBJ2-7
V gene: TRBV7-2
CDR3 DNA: TGTGCCAGCAGCTTAGGAAGCGGGGCGTACGAGCAGTACTTC
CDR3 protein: CASSLGSGAYEQYF

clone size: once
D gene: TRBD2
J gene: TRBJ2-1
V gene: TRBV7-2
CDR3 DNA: TGTGCCAGCAGCTTAGGGACTAGCGGTTACAATGAGCAGTTCTTC
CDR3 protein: CASSLGTSGYNEQFF

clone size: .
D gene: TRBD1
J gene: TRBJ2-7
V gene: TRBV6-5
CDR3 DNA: TGTGCCAGCAGTTACCTGACAGGGGTATACGAGCAGTACTTC
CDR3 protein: CASSYLTGVYEQYF

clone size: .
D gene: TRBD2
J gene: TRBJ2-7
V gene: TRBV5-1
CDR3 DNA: TGCGCCAGCAGCCCACTCGCCCCCCGGCTAGCGGGAGCCATGGCCTTC
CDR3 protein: CASSPLAPRLAGAMAF

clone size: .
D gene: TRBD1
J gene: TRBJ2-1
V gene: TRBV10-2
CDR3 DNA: TGCGCCAGCAGTGAAAGGGTGGGGACAGGGCTCTACAATGAGCAGTTCTTC
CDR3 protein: CASSERVGTGLYNEQFF

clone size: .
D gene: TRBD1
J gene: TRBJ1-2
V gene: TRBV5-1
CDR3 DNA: TGCGCCAGCAGCTTACAAACGGGACAGGCCGCTAACTATGGCTACACCTTC
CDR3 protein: CASSLQTGQAANYGYTF

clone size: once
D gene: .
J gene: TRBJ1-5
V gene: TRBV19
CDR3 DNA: TGTGCCAGTAGTAAGGGTTCTAACATCCAGCCCCAGCATTTT
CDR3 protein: CASSKGSNIQPQHF

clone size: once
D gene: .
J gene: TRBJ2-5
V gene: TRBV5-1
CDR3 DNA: TGCGCCAGCAGCGTTCTAGCGAAAGGCGGAGGGTCGGAGACCCAGTACTTC
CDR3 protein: CASSVLAKGGGSETQYF

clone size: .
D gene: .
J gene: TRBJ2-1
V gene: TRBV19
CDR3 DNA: TGTGCCAGTAGAGCAGCGGGTTTCCGCTACCATGAGCAGTTCTTC
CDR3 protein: CASRAAGFRYHEQFF

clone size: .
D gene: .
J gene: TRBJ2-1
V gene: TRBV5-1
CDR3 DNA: TGCGCCAGCAGTGAGAGCGGAGCCCGAGGGGTACAGTTCTTC
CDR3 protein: CASSESGARGVQFF

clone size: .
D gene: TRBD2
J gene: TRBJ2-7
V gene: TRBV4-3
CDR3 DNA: TGCGCCAGCAGCCAAGGGACTAGCTTTAGATCCTACGAGCAGTACTTC
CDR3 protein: CASSQGTSFRSYEQYF

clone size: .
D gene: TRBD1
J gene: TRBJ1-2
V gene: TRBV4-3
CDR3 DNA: TGCGCCAGCAGTCTCGCCCTCAGGGGGGGCTATGGCTACACCTTC
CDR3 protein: CASSLALRGGYGYTF

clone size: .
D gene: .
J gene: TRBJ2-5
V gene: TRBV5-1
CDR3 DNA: TGCGCCAGCAGTTCGGGTCCTGGGGAGACCCAGTACTTC
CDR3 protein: CASSSGPGETQYF

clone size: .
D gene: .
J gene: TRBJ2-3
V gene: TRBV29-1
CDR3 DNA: TGCAGCGTCAGCGGTTTCCGCACAGATACGCAGTATTTT
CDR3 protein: CSVSGFRTDTQYF